The 11 T cell receptor beta chains presented below share a single source sample, sequenced in a study of T cells expressing NK-cell markers. TCRdb reprocessed the 5' RACE reads and keeps a single row for each CDR3 protein, giving no DNA. The specimen's table records 200,000 to 300,000 distinct CDR3 sequences. Specimen: blood T cells: a sorted CD56 or NKG2C T cell subset, CD4+ or CD8+ T cells, or bulk PBMC T cells (not recorded which). The origin of the receptors is a woman aged 18 to 75 in good health.

The rearrangement links TRBV3-1 to TRBJ2-2. Germline V gene sequence: CDR1 LGHDT, CDR2 YNNKEL (reference sequence). The CDR3 contains 12 residues. The chain's CDR3 is CASSQLTGELFF.

The rearrangement joins TRBV18 to TRBJ2-3; TCRdb names TRBD2, which stays unverified in the absence of DNA. This CDR3 has 14 residues. Germline V gene lookup returns CDR1 KGHSH and CDR2 LQKENI. CDR3 sequence reads: CASSLFNSGDTQYF.

V gene TRBV20-1 combines with J gene TRBJ2-1. The CDR3 is 13 amino acids. Germline CDR1 and CDR2: DFQATT and SNEGSKA (reference sequence). CDR3 loop: CSAPPWSNNEQFF.

J is TRBJ2-1 and V is TRBV2. The length of the CDR3 is 14 residues. Germline V CDR1 and CDR2: SNHLY, FYNNEI. The CDR3 loop is CASSEPTAWNEQFF.

This chain's CDR3 is CASSPIGFEPQHF. The chain joins TRBV7-8 to TRBJ1-5. The CDR3 is 13 residues long. CDR1 SGHVS and CDR2 FQNEAQ come from the germline V gene.

The chain couples TRBV7-2 to TRBJ2-1; TCRdb designates TRBD2, a call that cannot be tested without DNA. Germline loops: CDR1 SGHTA, CDR2 FQGNSA. The CDR3 extends over 15 amino acids. The CDR3 is CASSLGPWEDNEQFF.

The rearrangement links TRBV6-1 to TRBJ2-7; TCRdb selects TRBD2, and the lack of DNA leaves this call unchecked. Germline V gene sequence: CDR1 MNHNS, CDR2 SASEGT. This CDR3 is built from 14 residues. CDR3 amino acids: CASGAGLVSYEQYF.

This rearrangement joins TRBV12-3 or TRBV12-4 to TRBJ1-2. The CDR3 is made up of 16 amino acids. CDR3 residues: CASSLGRPSSNYGYTF.

This chain joins TRBV7-2 and TRBJ2-5. Germline values: CDR1 SGHTA, CDR2 FQGNSA. The CDR3 is 15 residues long. The CDR3 region is CASSLSGVGGETQYF.

The chain employs TRBV7-2 and TRBJ1-2. Germline CDR1 SGHTA, CDR2 FQGNSA. CDR3 size: 15 residues. This CDR3 is CASSLEWRGNYGYTF.

This rearrangement joins TRBV5-1 to TRBJ2-3; the TCRdb D gene call, TRBD2, has no DNA to confirm it. The length of the CDR3 is 16 residues. Germline V lookup: CDR1 SGHRS, CDR2 YFSETQ. CDR3 region: CASSPSTSGAPDTQYF.